These 4 T cell receptor beta chains were all obtained from the same sample, sequenced in a study of cytomegalovirus exposure and HLA in healthy donors. PCR employed 60 Vbeta and 13 Jbeta primers. Using immunoSEQ multiplex PCR, the repertoire was profiled, and TCRdb retains in-frame clones only, with some absent. Among around 170,000 clones, about four fifths were seen once, and the ten largest hold 0.35% to 0.45%. Specimen: PBMCs. These receptors were collected from a boy younger than 10 in good health and CMV-seronegative.

Details on this clone: This sample includes further DNA sequences coding for the same CDR3. The chain links TRBV5-1 to TRBJ1-1, with D perhaps matching TRBD1 (5 bases). This CDR3 spans 15 amino acids. The germline V gene encodes CDR1 SGHRS and CDR2 YFSETQ. V lost 7 bases and J 1 base, leaving 17 bases between the germline ends. Here the CDR3 DNA reads TGCGCCAGCCGAGCGAGTCTAGGGGAGAACACTGAAGCTTTCTTT. It encodes CASRASLGENTEAFF.

V gene TRBV28 combines with J gene TRBJ1-4, with 9 nucleotides matching TRBD1. The CDR3 consists of 16 residues. Trimming removed 6 bases from V and 3 bases from J; junction bases left unmatched: 8. Germline V lookup: CDR1 MDHEN, CDR2 SYDVKM. In DNA, the CDR3 is TGTGCCAGCAGCATTACAACAGGGGGCCCTAATGAAAAACTGTTTTTT. This translates into CASSITTGGPNEKLFF.

The chain combines TRBV7-6 with TRBJ2-7; 7 bases agree with TRBD1. The V and J ends lost 5 bases and 4 bases, in that order; junction bases with no gene match: 11. Germline V gene sequence: CDR1 SGHVS, CDR2 FNYEAQ. The CDR3 has 15 amino acids. DNA for the CDR3: TGTGCCAGCAGCCTCCAACCGGGACAGAATTACGAGCAGTACTTC. This gives the protein CASSLQPGQNYEQYF.

V is TRBV29-1 and J is TRBJ1-2; a weak D match, TRBD1 (5 bases). V lost 1 base, J lost 6 bases, and 6 bases lay in between. Germline V gene lookup returns CDR1 SQVTM and CDR2 ANQGSEA. CDR3 length: 11 amino acids. CDR3 sequence (DNA): TGCAGCGTTGAAGGGGGCGATGGCTACACCTTC. This sequence encodes CSVEGGDGYTF.